Listed here are 14 T cell receptor beta chains from one sample, sequenced in a study of blood T cell repertoires in COVID-19. Sequenced by immunoSEQ multiplex PCR; TCRdb stores in-frame clones only, minus some. The table has 30,000 or so clones, 80% to 90% seen once. Sequenced sample: peripheral blood. Receptors were obtained from a man aged 80 or over with acute or convalescent COVID-19.

V and J are TRBV5-4 and TRBJ2-3; 9 bases agree with TRBD1. V was clipped by 4 bases and J by 1 base; unmatched bases: 4. The CDR3 has 15 amino acids. Germline lookup yields CDR1 SGHNT and CDR2 YYREEE (reference sequence). DNA for the CDR3: TGTGCCAGCAGCCCGGGACAGGGACGCACAGATACGCAGTATTTT. It yields the protein CASSPGQGRTDTQYF.

CDR3: CASSRTPNTGELFF. CDR3 sequence (DNA): TGTGCCAGCAGTAGGACACCGAACACCGGGGAGCTGTTTTTT. This chain uses TRBV6-5 with TRBJ2-2, with D possibly being TRBD1 (5 bases). Germline V lookup: CDR1 MNHEY, CDR2 SVGAGI. V gave up 5 bases and J gave up 0 bases, with 7 bases separating them. CDR3 length: 14 residues.

This sequence joins TRBV3-1 (or the pseudogene TRBV3-2) and TRBJ2-7, with a weak D call TRBD1 (6 bases). The CDR3 runs to 14 residues. Germline CDR1 is LGHDT and CDR2 is YNNKEL (reference sequence). V was trimmed by 1 base and J by 2 bases, leaving 9 bases between them. CDR3 coding DNA: TGTGCCAGCAGCCAAGGAACAGGGCCCTACGAGCAGTACTTC. Its protein product is CASSQGTGPYEQYF.

This chain joins TRBV11-3 and TRBJ1-1; 8 nucleotides match TRBD1. Germline trimming cut 0 bases from V and 6 bases from J; bases unmatched to any gene: 3. Germline-derived CDR1 and CDR2 are SGHNT and YENEEA. This CDR3 has 14 residues. The CDR3 bases are TGTGCCAGCAGCTTAGAAACAGGGGGGGCTGAAGCTTTCTTT. Residues: CASSLETGGAEAFF.

This clone showed up just once. The chain links TRBV28 to TRBJ1-2; TRBD1 agrees at 12 bases. CDR3 length: 15 amino acids. V was pared by 5 bases and J by 8 bases, with 9 bases of the junction left unmatched. Germline CDR1 reads MDHEN; CDR2 reads SYDVKM. CDR3 sequence reads: CASSPAPGTGGGYTF. In DNA, the CDR3 is TGTGCCAGCAGTCCCGCCCCCGGGACAGGGGGCGGCTACACCTTC.

The chain uses TRBV5-4 and TRBJ2-5, with D maybe TRBD1 (5 bases). Trimming stripped 4 bases from V and 2 bases from J, with 15 bases between. The length of the CDR3 is 15 residues. The germline V gene encodes CDR1 SGHNT and CDR2 YYREEE (reference sequence). The CDR3 DNA reads as TGTGCCAGCAGCCGCGACCCCGACAGTCAAGAGACCCAGTACTTC. Translated, it gives CASSRDPDSQETQYF. The entire variable domain, with the rest obtained from reference TRBV5-4 and TRBJ2-5, is as follows: ETGVTQSPTHLIKTRGQQVTLRCSSQSGHNTVSWYQQALGQGPQFIFQYYREEENGRGNFPPRFSGLQFPNYSSELNVNALELDDSALYLCASSRDPDSQETQYFGPGTRLLVL.

The rearrangement uses TRBV19 and TRBJ2-2, with a possible D match to TRBD2 (6 bases). CDR3 size: 14 residues. Germline CDR1 is LNHDA and CDR2 is SQIVND (reference sequence). V dropped 7 bases and J dropped 3 bases, with 12 bases sitting between them. This CDR3 is CASKTGVDTGELFF. CDR3 sequence (DNA): TGTGCCAGTAAAACGGGGGTGGACACCGGGGAGCTGTTTTTT.

The chain employs TRBV3-1 (or the pseudogene TRBV3-2) and TRBJ1-6; D gene unclear. V gave up 2 bases and J gave up 4 bases, with 6 bases separating them. CDR3 size: 14 residues. Germline CDR1 and CDR2: LGHDT and YNNKEL (reference sequence). The CDR3 loop is CASSQRDYNSPLHF. The CDR3 coding sequence is TGTGCCAGCAGCCAACGGGATTATAATTCACCCCTCCACTTT.

The CDR3 is CASSQGQGTGELFF. CDR3 nucleotides: TGCGCCAGCAGCCAAGGACAGGGGACCGGGGAGCTGTTTTTT. The chain links TRBV4-1 to TRBJ2-2; TRBD1 matches at 8 bases. CDR1 MGHRA and CDR2 YSYEKL come from the germline V gene. The CDR3 is 14 residues long. Germline trimming cut 1 base from V and 5 bases from J; bases unmatched to any gene: 0.

The rearrangement uses TRBV2 and TRBJ1-5; the D gene is possibly TRBD1 (6 bases). V gave up 4 bases and J gave up 6 bases, with 10 bases separating them. The germline gives CDR1 SNHLY, CDR2 FYNNEI. The CDR3 loop spans 13 amino acids. The CDR3 loop is CASSGTEGQPQHF. In DNA, the CDR3 is TGTGCCAGCAGTGGGACAGAAGGTCAGCCCCAGCATTTT.

The chain couples TRBV9 to TRBJ2-6, with 7 nucleotides matching TRBD1. V lost 4 bases to trimming and J lost 4 bases; unmatched junction nucleotides: 5. The CDR3 extends over 15 amino acids. Germline assignment: CDR1 SGDLS and CDR2 YYNGEE. The CDR3 is CASSSTGVGANVLTF. In nucleotides, the CDR3 is TGTGCCAGCAGCTCAACAGGGGTCGGGGCCAACGTCCTGACTTTC. The variable domain in full, with the rest retrieved from reference TRBV9 and TRBJ2-6, is DSGVTQTPKHLITATGQRVTLRCSPRSGDLSVYWYQQSLDQGLQFLIQYYNGEERAKGNILERFSAQQFPDLHSELNLSSLELGDSALYFCASSSTGVGANVLTFGAGSRLTVL.

The V and J genes are TRBV15 and TRBJ2-7; D might be TRBD1 (5 bases). In germline, CDR1 is LNHNV, CDR2 YYDKDF (reference sequence). Trimming pared 5 bases from V and 2 bases from J, leaving 16 bases between. CDR3 length equals 15 residues. The CDR3 region has the DNA TGTGCCACCAGCCGAGTAGAGACAGTGACCTACGAGCAGTACTTC. Its translation is CATSRVETVTYEQYF.

The chain is built from TRBV19 and TRBJ1-1, with a weak D call TRBD1 (5 bases). V was shortened by 7 bases and J by 5 bases, with 17 bases between the two germline ends. Germline loops: CDR1 LNHDA, CDR2 SQIVND (reference sequence). The CDR3 extends over 14 amino acids. This CDR3 is CASTGGTQGTEAFF. DNA for the CDR3: TGTGCCAGTACCGGGGGAACCCAGGGAACTGAAGCTTTCTTT.

The chain has TRBV2 and TRBJ1-2, with a weak D call TRBD1 (6 bases). Germline V lookup: CDR1 SNHLY, CDR2 FYNNEI. This CDR3 has 11 residues. V lost 11 bases and J lost 4, with 11 bases in between. CDR3 region: CAGRQVYGYTF. The DNA for the CDR3 is TGTGCCGGCCGACAGGTCTATGGCTACACCTTC. Looking up the rest from reference TRBV2 and TRBJ1-2 gives the full variable domain: EPEVTQTPSHQVTQMGQEVILRCVPISNHLYFYWYRQILGQKVEFLVSFYNNEISEKSEIFDDQFSVERPDGSNFTLKIRSTKLEDSAMYFCAGRQVYGYTFGSGTRLTVV.